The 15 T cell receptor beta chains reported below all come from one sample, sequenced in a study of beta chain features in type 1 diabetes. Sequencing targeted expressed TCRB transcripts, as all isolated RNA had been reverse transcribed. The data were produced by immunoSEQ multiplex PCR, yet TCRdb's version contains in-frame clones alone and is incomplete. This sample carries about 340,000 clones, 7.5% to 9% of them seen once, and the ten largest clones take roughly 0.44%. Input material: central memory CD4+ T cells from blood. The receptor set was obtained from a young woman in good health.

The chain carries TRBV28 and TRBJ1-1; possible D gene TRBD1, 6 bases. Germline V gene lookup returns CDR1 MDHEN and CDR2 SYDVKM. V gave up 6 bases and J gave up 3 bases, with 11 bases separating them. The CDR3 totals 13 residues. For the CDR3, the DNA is TGTGCCAGCAGCACGGGACACGACACTGAAGCTTTCTTT. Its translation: CASSTGHDTEAFF.

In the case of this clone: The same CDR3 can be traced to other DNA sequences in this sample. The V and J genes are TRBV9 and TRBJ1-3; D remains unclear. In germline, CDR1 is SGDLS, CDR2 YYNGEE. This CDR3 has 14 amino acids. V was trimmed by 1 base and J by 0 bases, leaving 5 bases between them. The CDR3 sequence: CASSVLDSGNTIYF. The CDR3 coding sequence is TGTGCCAGCAGCGTATTGGACTCTGGAAACACCATATATTTT.

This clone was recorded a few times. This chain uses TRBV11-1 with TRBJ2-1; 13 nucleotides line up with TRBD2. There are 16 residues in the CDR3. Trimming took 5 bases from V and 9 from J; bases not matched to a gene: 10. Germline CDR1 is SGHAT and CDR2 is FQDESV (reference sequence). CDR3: CASSPRTSGSRSEQFF. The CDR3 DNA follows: TGTGCCAGCAGCCCGCGGACTAGCGGGAGTCGTAGTGAGCAGTTCTTC.

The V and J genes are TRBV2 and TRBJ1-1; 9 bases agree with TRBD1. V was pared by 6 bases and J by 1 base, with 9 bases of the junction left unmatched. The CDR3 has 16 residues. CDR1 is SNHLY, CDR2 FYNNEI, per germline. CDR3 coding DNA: TGTGCCAGCAGCGCCACAGGGGGCGGGGGGAACACTGAAGCTTTCTTT. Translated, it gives CASSATGGGGNTEAFF. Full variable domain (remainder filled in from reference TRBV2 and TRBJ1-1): EPEVTQTPSHQVTQMGQEVILRCVPISNHLYFYWYRQILGQKVEFLVSFYNNEISEKSEIFDDQFSVERPDGSNFTLKIRSTKLEDSAMYFCASSATGGGGNTEAFFGQGTRLTVV.

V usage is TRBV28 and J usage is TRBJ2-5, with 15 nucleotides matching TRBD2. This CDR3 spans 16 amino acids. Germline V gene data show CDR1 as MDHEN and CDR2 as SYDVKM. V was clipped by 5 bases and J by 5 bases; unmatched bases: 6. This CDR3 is CASSKGLAGGKETQYF. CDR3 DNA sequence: TGTGCCAGCAGTAAGGGACTAGCGGGAGGAAAGGAGACCCAGTACTTC.

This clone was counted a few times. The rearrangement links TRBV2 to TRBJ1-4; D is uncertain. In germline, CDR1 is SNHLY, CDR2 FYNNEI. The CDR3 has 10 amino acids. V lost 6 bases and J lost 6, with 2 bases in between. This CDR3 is CASRDEKLFF. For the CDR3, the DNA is TGTGCCAGCAGAGATGAAAAACTGTTTTTT.

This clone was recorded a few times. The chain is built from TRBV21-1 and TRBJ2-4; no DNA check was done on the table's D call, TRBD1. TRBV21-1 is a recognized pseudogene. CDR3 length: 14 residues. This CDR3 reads CASKGDGAKNIQYF. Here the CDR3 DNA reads TGTGCCAGCAAAGGGGATGGGGCCAAAAACATTCAGTACTTC.

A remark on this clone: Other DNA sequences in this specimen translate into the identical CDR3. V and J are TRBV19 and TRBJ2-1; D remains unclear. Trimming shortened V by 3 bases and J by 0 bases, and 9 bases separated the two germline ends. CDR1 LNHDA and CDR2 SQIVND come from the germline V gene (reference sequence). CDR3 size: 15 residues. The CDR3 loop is CASSMTRVSYNEQFF. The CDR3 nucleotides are TGTGCCAGTAGTATGACAAGGGTCTCCTACAATGAGCAGTTCTTC.

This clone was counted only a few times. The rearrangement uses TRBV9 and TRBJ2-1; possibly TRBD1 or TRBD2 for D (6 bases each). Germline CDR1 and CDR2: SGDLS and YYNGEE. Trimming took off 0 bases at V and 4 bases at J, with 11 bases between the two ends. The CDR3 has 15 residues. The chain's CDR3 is CASSVGGAQYNEQFF. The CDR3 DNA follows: TGTGCCAGCAGCGTAGGGGGGGCCCAATACAATGAGCAGTTCTTC.

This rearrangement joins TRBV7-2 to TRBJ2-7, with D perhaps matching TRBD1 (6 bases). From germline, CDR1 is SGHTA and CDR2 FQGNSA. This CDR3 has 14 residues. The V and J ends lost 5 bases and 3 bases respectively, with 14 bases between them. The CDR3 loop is CASSIQQGSYEQYF. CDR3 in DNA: TGTGCCAGCAGCATACAACAGGGTAGCTACGAGCAGTACTTC.

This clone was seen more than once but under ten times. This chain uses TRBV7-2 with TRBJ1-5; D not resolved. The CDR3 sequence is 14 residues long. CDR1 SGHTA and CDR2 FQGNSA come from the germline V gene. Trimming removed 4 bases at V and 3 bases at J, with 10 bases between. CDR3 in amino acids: CASSSRRDNQPQHF. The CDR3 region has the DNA TGTGCCAGCAGCTCCAGACGGGACAATCAGCCCCAGCATTTT. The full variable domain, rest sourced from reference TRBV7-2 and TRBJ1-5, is GAGVSQSPSNKVTEKGKDVELRCDPISGHTALYWYRQSLGQGLEFLIYFQGNSAPDKSGLPSDRFSAERTGGSVSTLTIQRTQQEDSAVYLCASSSRRDNQPQHFGDGTRLSIL.

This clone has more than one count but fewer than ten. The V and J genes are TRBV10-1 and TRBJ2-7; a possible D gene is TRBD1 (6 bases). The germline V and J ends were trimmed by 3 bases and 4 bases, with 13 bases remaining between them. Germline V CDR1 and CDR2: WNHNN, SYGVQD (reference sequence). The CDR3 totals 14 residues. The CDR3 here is CASSEGIQGYEQYF. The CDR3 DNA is TGCGCCAGCAGTGAAGGGATACAGGGTTACGAGCAGTACTTC.

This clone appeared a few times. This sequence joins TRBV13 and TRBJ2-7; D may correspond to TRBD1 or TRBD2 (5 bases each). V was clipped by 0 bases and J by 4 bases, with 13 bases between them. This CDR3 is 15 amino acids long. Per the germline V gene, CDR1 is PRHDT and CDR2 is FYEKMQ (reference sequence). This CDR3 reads CASSLGPGTQYEQYF. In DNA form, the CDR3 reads TGTGCCAGCAGCTTAGGGCCCGGGACGCAGTACGAGCAGTACTTC.

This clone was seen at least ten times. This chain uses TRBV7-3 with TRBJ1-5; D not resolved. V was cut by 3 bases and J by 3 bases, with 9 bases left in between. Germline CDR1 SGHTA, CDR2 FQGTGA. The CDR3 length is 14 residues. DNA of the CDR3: TGTGCCAGCAGCTTCGGACGGCTCAATCAGCCCCAGCATTTT. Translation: CASSFGRLNQPQHF.

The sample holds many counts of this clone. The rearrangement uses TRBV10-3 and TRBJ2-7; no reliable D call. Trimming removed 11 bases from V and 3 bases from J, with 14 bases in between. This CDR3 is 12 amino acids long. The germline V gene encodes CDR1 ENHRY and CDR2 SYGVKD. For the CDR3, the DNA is TGTGCCTCGGCTCCTTCCTTCTACGAGCAGTACTTC. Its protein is CASAPSFYEQYF.